The 30 T cell receptor beta chains reported below all come from one sample, sequenced in a study of naive and memory T cell subsets. Four PCR rounds used nested alpha and beta constant region primers plus the SP2 primer. MiXCR was run by TCRdb on the 5' RACE reads, yielding one entry per CDR3 protein. The sample has roughly 56,000 distinct CDR3 sequences, approximately 6.6% seen once. An oligonucleotide containing a UMI was ligated to the 3' end of TCR cDNA. These receptors originate from a male donor in good health.

The chain uses TRBV19 and TRBJ2-1; TRBD2 agrees at 8 bases. The CDR3 sequence is 14 residues long. CDR1 is LNHDA, CDR2 SQIVND, per germline (reference sequence). V lost 5 bases and J lost 6; bases outside the gene matches: 6. CDR3: CASSPRTSTNEQFF. CDR3 DNA: TGTGCCAGTAGTCCCAGGACTAGCACCAATGAGCAGTTCTTC.

This clonotype was found many times. The chain is built from TRBV29-1 and TRBJ1-1; 7 bases are shared with TRBD1. With V trimmed by 7 bases and J by 6 bases, 11 bases remained unmatched. CDR3 length: 13 amino acids. CDR1 SQVTM and CDR2 ANQGSEA come from the germline V gene. CDR3 residues: CSGNTGVASEAFF. The CDR3 coding sequence is TGCAGCGGAAACACAGGGGTTGCGTCTGAAGCTTTCTTT.

This clonotype was recorded many times. This rearrangement joins TRBV11-2 to TRBJ2-7; D might be TRBD1 (5 bases). The CDR3 sequence is 13 residues long. Germline CDR1 and CDR2: SGHAT and FQNNGV. V was cut by 1 base and J by 3 bases, with 7 bases left in between. CDR3 DNA sequence: TGTGCCAGCAGCTTAGGCAGGGTCTACGAGCAGTACTTC. It encodes CASSLGRVYEQYF.

The gene calls are TRBV20-1 and TRBJ2-7, with a possible D match to TRBD2 (5 bases). The CDR3 loop spans 16 amino acids. Per the germline V gene, CDR1 is DFQATT and CDR2 is SNEGSKA (reference sequence). Deletions cut 0 bases from V and 3 bases from J, with 18 bases between. The CDR3 DNA sequence: TGCAGTGCTAGAGATCCTGGCCGCGGGCTTATCTACGAGCAGTACTTC. This translates into CSARDPGRGLIYEQYF.

This clonotype has at least ten counts. V and J are TRBV18 and TRBJ1-5; the D gene is possibly TRBD1 (6 bases). Trimming pared 3 bases from V and 8 bases from J, leaving 17 bases between. The CDR3 has 15 amino acids. Germline CDR1 reads KGHSH; CDR2 reads LQKENI. The chain's CDR3 is CASSPRGGFGEPQHF. The CDR3 region has the DNA TGTGCCAGCTCACCGAGGGGGGGCTTCGGGGAGCCCCAGCATTTT.

There are many counts of this clonotype. The chain joins TRBV3-1 to TRBJ2-1, with TRBD2 identical over 10 bases. The CDR3 length is 15 residues. Germline V gene sequence: CDR1 LGHDT, CDR2 YNNKEL (reference sequence). The trim removed 1 base at V and 12 bases at J, leaving 9 bases unmatched. This chain's CDR3 is CASSQGLAGGSGQFF. CDR3 coding DNA: TGTGCCAGCAGCCAAGGATTAGCGGGGGGCTCCGGGCAGTTCTTC.

This clonotype has a count of ten or more. The genes are TRBV6-2 or TRBV6-3 and TRBJ2-7; TRBD1 might be the D (5 bases). Germline CDR1 MNHEY, CDR2 SVGEGT. CDR3 length: 12 residues. The ends were cut back, 7 bases at V and 9 bases at J, with 16 bases in the middle. The CDR3 DNA reads TGTGCCAGCACACTCGACAGTCTTGGGCAGTACTTC. It specifies CASTLDSLGQYF.

This clonotype was detected a few times. The V and J genes are TRBV19 and TRBJ1-5; D perhaps matches TRBD1 (5 bases). The germline V and J ends were trimmed by 4 bases and 1 base, with 11 bases remaining between them. The germline V gene has CDR1 LNHDA and CDR2 SQIVND (reference sequence). There are 15 residues in the CDR3. The CDR3 region has the DNA TGTGCCAGTAGTACTTTAGAGGGGAGCAATCAGCCCCAGCATTTT. Translating gives CASSTLEGSNQPQHF.

The rearrangement joins TRBV19 to TRBJ2-7; the D gene could be TRBD1 or TRBD2 (7 bases each). V lost 5 bases and J 6 bases, leaving 17 bases between the germline ends. The CDR3 has 14 amino acids. From germline, CDR1 is LNHDA and CDR2 SQIVND (reference sequence). This CDR3 is CASSLQGGGSEQYF. The CDR3, as DNA: TGTGCCAGTAGTCTTCAGGGAGGGGGCAGCGAGCAGTACTTC. The entire variable domain, with the rest obtained from reference TRBV19 and TRBJ2-7, is as follows: DGGITQSPKYLFRKEGQNVTLSCEQNLNHDAMYWYRQDPGQGLRLIYYSQIVNDFQKGDIAEGYSVSREKKESFPLTVTSAQKNPTAFYLCASSLQGGGSEQYFGPGTRLTVT.

J is TRBJ2-3 and V is TRBV6-5; D uncertain. Germline V gene sequence: CDR1 MNHEY, CDR2 SVGAGI. V gave up 2 bases and J gave up 2 bases, with 14 bases separating them. The CDR3 spans 16 residues. CDR3 sequence: CASSYTGRIATDTQYF. In nucleotides, the CDR3 is TGTGCCAGCAGTTACACCGGCAGGATAGCCACAGATACGCAGTATTTT.

This clonotype has more than one count but fewer than ten. V and J are TRBV10-1 and TRBJ2-7; TRBD2 agrees at 14 bases. The CDR3 has 17 amino acids. Germline CDR1 and CDR2: WNHNN and SYGVQD (reference sequence). V shed 6 bases, J shed 6 bases, and the junction held 13 bases outside the gene matches. This CDR3 is CASRAGTSGSDVCEQYF. CDR3 coding DNA: TGCGCCAGCAGGGCCGGGACTAGCGGGAGTGATGTTTGCGAGCAGTACTTC.

Ten or more counts support this clonotype. The gene calls are TRBV20-1 and TRBJ1-2; D is perhaps TRBD1 (5 bases). Germline CDR1 is DFQATT and CDR2 is SNEGSKA (reference sequence). The length of the CDR3 is 14 residues. The V gene lost 0 bases and the J gene lost 7 bases, with 15 bases spanning the gap. The DNA for the CDR3 is TGCAGTGCTAGAGATGCCGGGGGAGAGCGTGGCTACACCTTC. Protein product: CSARDAGGERGYTF.

The V call is TRBV4-1, the J call TRBJ1-2, with a tentative D call TRBD1 (5 bases). The CDR3 runs 15 residues. CDR1 and CDR2 from the germline V gene are MGHRA and YSYEKL. V lost 4 bases and J 3 bases, leaving 15 bases between the germline ends. CDR3 region: CASSPRGDRDYGYTF. CDR3 DNA sequence: TGCGCCAGCAGCCCGCGGGGGGATCGGGACTATGGCTACACCTTC.

This clonotype was observed a handful of times. The chain links TRBV30 to TRBJ2-1; TRBD2 matches at 7 bases. The CDR3 contains 14 residues. Germline CDR1 is GTSNPN and CDR2 is SVGIG (reference sequence). The V gene end was trimmed by 0 bases and the J gene end by 6 bases; junction bases not matched to a gene: 5. CDR3 residues: CAWSVGGSVNEQFF. CDR3 sequence (DNA): TGTGCCTGGAGTGTCGGCGGGAGCGTCAATGAGCAGTTCTTC.

This clonotype showed up many times. The V gene is TRBV3-1, the J gene TRBJ2-1; possible D gene TRBD1, 6 bases. Trimming took off 1 base at V and 8 bases at J, with 15 bases between the two ends. The CDR3 runs 15 residues. From germline, CDR1 is LGHDT and CDR2 YNNKEL (reference sequence). The CDR3 sequence: CASSQGYQGIDEQFF. DNA for the CDR3: TGTGCCAGCAGCCAAGGGTACCAGGGGATCGATGAGCAGTTCTTC.

This chain uses TRBV12-3 or TRBV12-4 with TRBJ1-1; no definite D call. The V gene lost 6 bases and the J gene lost 5 bases, with 19 bases spanning the gap. This CDR3 comprises 15 residues. The chain's CDR3 is CASSEEGFTGTEAFF. Here the CDR3 DNA reads TGTGCCAGCAGCGAAGAGGGCTTCACGGGGACTGAAGCTTTCTTT.

This clonotype was detected ten times or more. The chain joins TRBV9 to TRBJ2-5; 9 bases match TRBD1. V was clipped by 3 bases and J by 5 bases; unmatched bases: 5. Per germline, CDR1 SGDLS and CDR2 YYNGEE. This CDR3 is 14 amino acids long. CDR3 sequence (DNA): TGTGCCAGCAGCGAGACGGGACAGGGCGAGACCCAGTACTTC. Translating it yields CASSETGQGETQYF.

This clonotype was seen at least ten times. V is TRBV7-9 and J is TRBJ2-6; 7 nucleotides match TRBD2. Trimming removed 4 bases from V and 4 bases from J; junction bases left unmatched: 10. Germline V gene sequence: CDR1 SEHNR, CDR2 FQNEAQ (reference sequence). This CDR3 is built from 17 residues. CDR3 in DNA: TGTGCCAGCAGCTCCCTCTTGGGGGGGAAAGGGGCCAACGTCCTGACTTTC. Translated: CASSSLLGGKGANVLTF.

The chain employs TRBV27 and TRBJ2-7, with unresolved D. This CDR3 comprises 13 residues. Germline assignment: CDR1 MNHEY and CDR2 SMNVEV (reference sequence). The V gene lost 7 bases and the J gene lost 2 bases, with 12 bases spanning the gap. The CDR3 nucleotides are TGTGCCAGCAAACCCTCGACCACCTACGAGCAGTACTTC. It is translated as CASKPSTTYEQYF.

This clonotype was counted only a few times. The CDR3 protein is CATYGRGFTGELFF. CDR3 bases: TGTGCCACGTACGGACGGGGATTCACCGGGGAGCTGTTTTTT. V gene TRBV6-6 combines with J gene TRBJ2-2; TRBD2 might be the D (5 bases). This CDR3 comprises 14 residues. Germline V gene sequence: CDR1 MNHNY, CDR2 SVGAGI (reference sequence). V shed 10 bases and J shed 4 bases, with 16 bases lying between them.

This clonotype came up many times. This sequence joins TRBV12-3 or TRBV12-4 and TRBJ2-3, with TRBD2 identical over 8 bases. V shed 5 bases and J 3 bases; nucleotides not matched to a gene: 13. CDR3 size: 17 residues. This chain's CDR3 is CASSIPGGRSGTDTQYF. DNA for the CDR3: TGTGCCAGCAGTATCCCTGGCGGGAGGAGTGGGACAGATACGCAGTATTTT.

This clonotype was seen a few times. This rearrangement joins TRBV24-1 to TRBJ1-5; TRBD1 is a possible D gene (5 bases). Looked up from germline, CDR1 is KGHDR and CDR2 is SFDVKD. V shed 6 bases and J shed 5 bases, with 28 bases lying between them. The CDR3 is 19 amino acids. CDR3 DNA sequence: TGTGCCACCAGTCCCCTTGTTCTTATTGCAGGGATTGGGGATCAGCCCCAGCATTTT. This gives the protein CATSPLVLIAGIGDQPQHF.

This clonotype was counted at least ten times. J is TRBJ2-5 and V is TRBV7-2, with TRBD1 matching over 8 bases. The CDR3 runs 16 residues. Germline loops: CDR1 SGHTA, CDR2 FQGNSA. V lost 1 base to trimming and J lost 5 bases; unmatched junction nucleotides: 9. The CDR3 DNA is TGTGCCAGCAGCTTAGGCGGACAGGGAGGTTTGGAGACCCAGTACTTC. Translating gives CASSLGGQGGLETQYF.

V is TRBV15 and J is TRBJ2-1; 14 bases map to TRBD2. J lost 7 bases, V lost 8 bases, and 7 bases had no gene match. The CDR3 totals 15 residues. CDR1 and CDR2 (germline): LNHNV, YYDKDF (reference sequence). CDR3 DNA: TGTGCCACCCGAGCCGGGACTAGCGGGGGAAATGAGCAGTTCTTC. Protein: CATRAGTSGGNEQFF.

This clonotype was seen ten or more times. This chain connects TRBV6-6 to TRBJ1-2, with unresolved D. Germline lookup yields CDR1 MNHNY and CDR2 SVGAGI (reference sequence). This CDR3 is built from 13 residues. The ends were cut back, 6 bases at V and 6 bases at J, with 14 bases in the middle. The CDR3 reads CASRGAITNGYTF. CDR3 nucleotide sequence: TGTGCCAGCAGGGGAGCTATTACGAATGGCTACACCTTC.

This clonotype has a handful of counts. The V gene is TRBV5-4, the J gene TRBJ2-3, with TRBD2 matching over 9 bases. J gave up 0 bases and V 0 bases, and 8 bases lay outside the gene matches. The length of the CDR3 is 18 residues. CDR1 is SGHNT, CDR2 YYREEE, per germline (reference sequence). The CDR3 loop reads CASSLGGASGTSTDTQYF. CDR3 nucleotides: TGTGCCAGCAGCTTGGGAGGGGCTAGCGGGACGAGCACAGATACGCAGTATTTT.

At least ten counts were recorded for this clonotype. The chain carries TRBV29-1 and TRBJ2-2; 11 nucleotides agree with TRBD1. Per the germline V gene, CDR1 is SQVTM and CDR2 is ANQGSEA. The V segment lost 0 bases and the J segment 4 bases; nucleotides outside the gene matches: 1. The CDR3 covers 15 residues. This CDR3 reads CSVEDGTGGTGELFF. The CDR3 nucleotides read TGCAGCGTTGAAGATGGGACAGGGGGCACCGGGGAGCTGTTTTTT.

This sequence joins TRBV7-8 and TRBJ2-2, with a possible D match to TRBD1 (5 bases). CDR1 and CDR2 (germline): SGHVS, FQNEAQ. Trimming took 1 base from V and 1 from J, leaving 10 bases between them. The CDR3 covers 16 residues. CDR3 amino acids: CASSLGTLMNTGELFF. CDR3 sequence (DNA): TGTGCCAGCAGCTTAGGGACACTGATGAACACCGGGGAGCTGTTTTTT.

At least ten counts were recorded for this clonotype. The chain couples TRBV5-6 to TRBJ2-1; 7 bases agree with TRBD1. The V gene end was trimmed by 0 bases and the J gene end by 5 bases; junction bases not matched to a gene: 11. There are 17 residues in the CDR3. Germline CDR1 SGHDT, CDR2 YYEEEE. The CDR3 spells CASSLDDRAYPNNEQFF. The CDR3 DNA reads TGTGCCAGCAGCTTGGACGACAGGGCCTATCCGAACAATGAGCAGTTCTTC.

This clonotype was seen only a few times. The chain employs TRBV3-1 and TRBJ1-1; D is unresolved. The germline V gene has CDR1 LGHDT and CDR2 YNNKEL (reference sequence). The length of the CDR3 is 13 residues. The germline V and J ends were trimmed by 4 bases and 2 bases, with 8 bases remaining between them. CDR3 DNA sequence: TGTGCCAGCAGCCGTGAGGGTAACACTGAAGCTTTCTTT. Translating it yields CASSREGNTEAFF.